The next 13 T cell receptor beta chains were all read from a single sample in a study of T-cell memory formation after mild COVID-19. TCRdb re-called the 5' RACE reads with MiXCR, one entry per CDR3 protein. The data show about 81,000 distinct CDR3 sequences, about 23% seen once. The specimen sequenced was PBMCs or a T cell subset sorted from them (not recorded which). All receptors come from a man between 18 and 29 years old who had mild COVID-19 (a few samples of this study predate the infection). Cell type and time point are not known.

This clonotype was seen many times. The chain carries TRBV9 and TRBJ2-7; 7 bases are shared with TRBD1. The CDR3 length is 14 residues. CDR1 and CDR2 (germline): SGDLS, YYNGEE. V gave up 0 bases and J gave up 7 bases; unmatched junction bases: 7. CDR3: CASSVGRGTVEQYV. The CDR3, as DNA: TGTGCCAGCAGCGTAGGCAGGGGGACGGTAGAGCAGTACGTC.

This clonotype turned up a few times. The rearrangement joins TRBV7-3 to TRBJ2-1; D might be TRBD2 (5 bases). The V end lost 1 base, the J end lost 10 bases, and 11 bases lay between the germline ends. Per germline, CDR1 SGHTA and CDR2 FQGTGA. This CDR3 has 13 residues. The CDR3 nucleotides read TGTGCCAGCAGCTTAAGTCTAGCCTACGAGCAGTTCTTC. It codes for CASSLSLAYEQFF.

This sequence joins TRBV27 and TRBJ1-2, with D possibly TRBD1 on 6 matching bases. Trimming removed 6 bases from V and 7 bases from J, with 15 bases in between. Germline V gene data show CDR1 as MNHEY and CDR2 as SMNVEV (reference sequence). The CDR3 is made up of 13 amino acids. The CDR3 region is CASSLPNRVGYTF. CDR3 DNA sequence: TGTGCCAGCAGCCTACCCAACAGGGTTGGCTACACCTTC.

The gene calls are TRBV6-5 and TRBJ2-1; D gene ambiguous. The V gene lost 5 bases and the J gene lost 7 bases, with 12 bases spanning the gap. Germline V CDR1 and CDR2: MNHEY, SVGAGI. This CDR3 contains 13 residues. This CDR3 is CASSAGLWNEQFF. In DNA, the CDR3 is TGTGCCAGCAGTGCCGGATTGTGGAATGAGCAGTTCTTC.

This clonotype was seen at least ten times. The V and J genes are TRBV10-3 and TRBJ2-2, with no clear D. CDR1 ENHRY and CDR2 SYGVKD come from the germline V gene. The V end lost 2 bases, the J end lost 0 bases, and 7 bases lay between the germline ends. The CDR3 totals 15 residues. DNA of the CDR3: TGTGCCATCAGTGAGATGACAACGAACACCGGGGAGCTGTTTTTT. It is translated as CAISEMTTNTGELFF.

This clonotype was counted once. The genes are TRBV9 and TRBJ2-3; weak D call: TRBD2 (5 bases). The CDR3 has 13 amino acids. V lost 3 bases and J lost 2, with 7 bases in between. Germline-derived CDR1 and CDR2 are SGDLS and YYNGEE. CDR3 DNA: TGTGCCAGCAGCGACGGGAACACAGATACGCAGTATTTT. Translating it yields CASSDGNTDTQYF.

V usage is TRBV15 and J usage is TRBJ1-3; no reliable D call. Germline V gives CDR1 LNHNV, CDR2 YYDKDF (reference sequence). Trimming took 0 bases from V and 0 from J, leaving 6 bases between them. The CDR3 has 15 amino acids. Written as DNA, the CDR3 is TGTGCCACCAGCAGAGATCGGGGCTCTGGAAACACCATATATTTT. It encodes CATSRDRGSGNTIYF. Based on the CDR3 plus reference TRBV15 and TRBJ1-3, the full variable domain is DAMVIQNPRYQVTQFGKPVTLSCSQTLNHNVMYWYQQKSSQAPKLLFHYYDKDFNNEADTPDNFQSRRPNTSFCFLDIRSPGLGDTAMYLCATSRDRGSGNTIYFGEGSWLTVV.

This clonotype was recorded a few times. The V call is TRBV27, the J call TRBJ2-6; TRBD2 matches at 8 bases. Germline loops: CDR1 MNHEY, CDR2 SMNVEV (reference sequence). Trimming cost V 6 bases and J 13 bases; bases outside gene matches: 11. This CDR3 is 14 amino acids long. DNA for the CDR3: TGTGCCAGCAGAGATGGACTAGCAGGAGGTGTCCTGACTTTC. Protein product: CASRDGLAGGVLTF.

The chain recombines TRBV6-2 or TRBV6-3 with TRBJ2-7; TRBD1 agrees at 12 bases. The CDR3 consists of 16 residues. Per germline, CDR1 MNHEY and CDR2 SVGEGT. Trimming removed 4 bases from V and 3 bases from J; junction bases left unmatched: 7. The CDR3 sequence is CASSFHRDRGLYEQYF. Here the CDR3 DNA reads TGTGCCAGCAGTTTCCACCGGGACAGGGGGCTCTACGAGCAGTACTTC.

This chain links TRBV20-1 with TRBJ2-5, with 14 bases matching TRBD2. CDR3 length equals 19 residues. The trim removed 0 bases at V and 2 bases at J, leaving 11 bases unmatched. From germline, CDR1 is DFQATT and CDR2 SNEGSKA (reference sequence). This CDR3 is CSARDRRLAGGPLQETQYF. DNA of the CDR3: TGCAGTGCTAGAGATAGGAGACTAGCGGGGGGGCCCCTACAAGAGACCCAGTACTTC.

There are a few counts of this clonotype. The chain combines TRBV7-9 with TRBJ1-1; no reliable D call. The germline V gene has CDR1 SEHNR and CDR2 FQNEAQ (reference sequence). Trimming took 7 bases from V and 2 from J, leaving 14 bases between them. The CDR3 has 14 residues. CDR3 in DNA: TGTGCCAGCACCGCGCCACAACCCAACACTGAAGCTTTCTTT. The encoded protein is CASTAPQPNTEAFF.

The chain employs TRBV29-1 and TRBJ1-4; D remains unclear. Germline CDR1 and CDR2: SQVTM and ANQGSEA. V was clipped by 4 bases and J by 5 bases, with 8 bases between them. The CDR3 is 12 amino acids. As DNA, the CDR3 is TGCAGCGTTGTCGGGGAAAATGAAAAACTGTTTTTT. Amino acid sequence: CSVVGENEKLFF. Variable domain in full (rest from reference TRBV29-1 and TRBJ1-4): SAVISQKPSRDICQRGTSLTIQCQVDSQVTMMFWYRQQPGQSLTLIATANQGSEATYESGFVIDKFPISRPNLTFSTLTVSNMSPEDSSIYLCSVVGENEKLFFGSGTQLSVL.

The CDR3 region is CASSEAGGGDTQYF. The CDR3 DNA sequence: TGTGCCAGCAGTGAAGCGGGGGGTGGTGATACGCAGTATTTT. The chain combines TRBV6-4 with TRBJ2-3; 9 bases match TRBD2. The germline V gene encodes CDR1 MRHNA and CDR2 SNTAGT. This CDR3 has 14 amino acids. V was clipped by 3 bases and J by 6 bases; unmatched bases: 4.